This T cell receptor (beta chain) was recorded in a study of T cell repertoires in cytomegalovirus infection. Study details: Both CMV infection and a matching HLA type were indicated by public TCR beta signatures. Whole-study findings and limits: In two of eight donors, the top clonotype was HLA-C-restricted CMV-specific.

The length of the CDR3 is 16 residues. CDR1 is MDHEN, CDR2 SYDVKM, per germline. Losses at the gene ends were 5 bases for V and 8 bases for J; bases not matched to a gene: 12. This clonotype was counted a few times. Its antigen is undetermined. TCRdb re-called the reads through MiXCR, storing one row per CDR3 protein. The table includes about 47,000 distinct CDR3 sequences, roughly 19% detected once. The V gene is TRBV28, the J gene TRBJ2-1; 10 bases map to TRBD2. Here the sequenced sample was CD8+ T cells from cultured PBMCs, taken from culture after CMV antigen stimulation. The TCR originated in a human donor in good health (CMV status not recorded). Some clones in this sample may be carry-over from other donors' samples. In nucleotides, the CDR3 is TGTGCCAGCAGTCCAAGGCTTGGACTAGCGGCTGATGAGCAGTTCTTC. It is translated as CASSPRLGLAADEQFF.